This TCR beta chain comes out of a study of identical twins. Findings of the study overall: The models gave estimates that fell short of the out-of-frame TCR alpha sharing seen in monozygotic twins. Donors were not followed over many years; analysis was cross-sectional. Researchers caution that invariant MAIT and iNKT cells could partly confound zero-insertion analyses. Sharing of beta out-of-frame sequences by twins showed a weaker excess.

Looked up from germline, CDR1 is SGHTA and CDR2 is FQGNSA. CDR3 length: 13 residues. V was pared by 5 bases and J by 1 base, with 7 bases between. Of note for this clonotype: The antigen is undetermined.

Each CDR3 protein gets one entry after TCRdb re-called the 5' RACE reads with MiXCR. The sample carries some 240,000 distinct CDR3 sequences, over 9.5% recorded once. V gene TRBV7-2 combines with J gene TRBJ2-3, with D unresolved. Sequencing was performed on memory T cells sorted from blood. The sequence was obtained from a man in his fifties in good health. The CDR3 loop is CASSQARTDTQYF. The CDR3 DNA reads as TGTGCCAGCAGCCAGGCCCGCACAGATACGCAGTATTTT.